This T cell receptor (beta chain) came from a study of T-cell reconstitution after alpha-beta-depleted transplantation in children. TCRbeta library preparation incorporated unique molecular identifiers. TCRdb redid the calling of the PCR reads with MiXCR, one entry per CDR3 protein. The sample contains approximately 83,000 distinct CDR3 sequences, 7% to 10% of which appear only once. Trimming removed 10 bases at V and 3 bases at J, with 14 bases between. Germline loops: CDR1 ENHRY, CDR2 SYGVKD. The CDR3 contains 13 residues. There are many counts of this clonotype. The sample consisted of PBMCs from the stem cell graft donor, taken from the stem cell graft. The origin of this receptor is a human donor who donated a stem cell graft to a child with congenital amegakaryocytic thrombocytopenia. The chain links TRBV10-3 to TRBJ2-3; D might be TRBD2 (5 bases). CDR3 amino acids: CATTNGVTDTQYF. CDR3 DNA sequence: TGTGCCACCACCAACGGGGTGACAGATACGCAGTATTTT.